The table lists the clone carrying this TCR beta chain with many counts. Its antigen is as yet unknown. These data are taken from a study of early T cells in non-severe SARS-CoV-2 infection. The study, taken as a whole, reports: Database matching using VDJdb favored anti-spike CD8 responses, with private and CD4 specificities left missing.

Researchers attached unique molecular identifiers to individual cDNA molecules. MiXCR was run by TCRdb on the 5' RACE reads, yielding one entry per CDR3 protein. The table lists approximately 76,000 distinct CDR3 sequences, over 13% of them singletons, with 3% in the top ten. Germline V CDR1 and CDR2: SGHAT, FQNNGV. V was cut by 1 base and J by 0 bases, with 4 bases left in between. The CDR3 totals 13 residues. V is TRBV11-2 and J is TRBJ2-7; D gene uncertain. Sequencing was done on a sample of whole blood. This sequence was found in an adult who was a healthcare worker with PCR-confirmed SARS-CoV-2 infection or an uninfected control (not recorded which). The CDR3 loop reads CASSLGSSYEQYF. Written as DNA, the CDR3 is TGTGCCAGCAGCTTAGGCAGCTCCTACGAGCAGTACTTC.